The 21 T cell receptor beta chains in this list originate from one sample, sequenced in a study of shared clonotypes between healthy human individuals. Produced via immunoSEQ multiplex PCR; TCRdb's table is partial and in-frame only. The table shows just over 2,000,000 clones, with 95% occurring only once. The sample consisted of naive CD4+ T cells sorted from blood. Subset defined: CD45RA+ positively selected. The receptors stem from a young man in good health.

This chain links TRBV6-4 with TRBJ2-1; D unclear. From germline, CDR1 is MRHNA and CDR2 SNTAGT. CDR3 length: 13 residues. V lost 4 bases and J 2 bases, leaving 6 bases between the germline ends. The CDR3 DNA sequence: TGTGCCAGCAGTGTCTACCCCTACAATGAGCAGTTCTTC. This encodes CASSVYPYNEQFF.

This clone was seen just once. The chain uses TRBV7-3 and TRBJ1-2, with D perhaps matching TRBD1 (6 bases). This CDR3 spans 13 amino acids. Trimming took 5 bases from V and 3 from J, leaving 10 bases between them. Germline CDR1 is SGHTA and CDR2 is FQGTGA. The CDR3 sequence: CASSGRTDYGYTF. The CDR3 coding sequence is TGTGCCAGCAGCGGAAGGACAGACTATGGCTACACCTTC.

This chain uses TRBV28 with TRBJ1-5, with D perhaps matching TRBD1 (5 bases). There are 15 residues in the CDR3. The V and J ends lost 6 bases and 9 bases respectively, with 21 bases between them. Germline CDR1 and CDR2: MDHEN and SYDVKM. The CDR3, as DNA: TGTGCCAGCAGCCAGAACCGGGGCATATTTTTGCCCCAGCATTTT. Translated: CASSQNRGIFLPQHF.

The V gene is TRBV7-9, the J gene TRBJ2-7; D may be TRBD2 (5 bases). The germline V gene encodes CDR1 SEHNR and CDR2 FQNEAQ (reference sequence). Trimming stripped 1 base from V and 0 bases from J, with 13 bases between. The CDR3 runs 16 residues. CDR3 nucleotides: TGTGCCAGCAGCTTAGGGACCGGGATGAGCTCCTACGAGCAGTACTTC. Amino acid sequence: CASSLGTGMSSYEQYF. Supplemented by reference TRBV7-9 and TRBJ2-7, the full variable domain reads DTGVSQNPRHKITKRGQNVTFRCDPISEHNRLYWYRQTLGQGPEFLTYFQNEAQLEKSRLLSDRFSAERPKGSFSTLEIQRTEQGDSAMYLCASSLGTGMSSYEQYFGPGTRLTVT.

The count of this clone is one. The gene calls are TRBV4-1 and TRBJ1-2; the match to TRBD1 covers 7 bases. This CDR3 has 14 residues. V was pared by 4 bases and J by 3 bases, with 5 bases of the junction left unmatched. Germline V gives CDR1 MGHRA, CDR2 YSYEKL. CDR3 in amino acids: CASSLETGDYGYTF. The DNA for the CDR3 is TGCGCCAGCAGCCTTGAAACAGGGGACTATGGCTACACCTTC.

This chain connects TRBV5-6 to TRBJ2-7, with TRBD2 matching over 10 bases. The CDR3 totals 15 residues. Germline V gene data show CDR1 as SGHDT and CDR2 as YYEEEE. V was clipped by 1 base and J by 9 bases; unmatched bases: 10. The CDR3: CASSLSPAGGQRQYF. CDR3 sequence (DNA): TGTGCCAGCAGCTTGTCACCAGCGGGGGGGCAGAGGCAGTACTTC.

The chain has TRBV25-1 and TRBJ1-2, with 9 bases identical to TRBD1. This CDR3 contains 13 residues. Trimming at V came to 4 bases and at J to 7 bases, leaving 4 bases not matched to a gene. The germline V gene encodes CDR1 MGHDK and CDR2 SYGVNS. The CDR3 protein is CASSAPGQGGYTF. In nucleotides, the CDR3 is TGTGCCAGCAGTGCGCCGGGACAGGGTGGCTACACCTTC.

The chain links TRBV5-4 to TRBJ1-2; D is uncertain. CDR3 size: 12 residues. From germline, CDR1 is SGHNT and CDR2 YYREEE (reference sequence). The V gene lost 4 bases and the J gene lost 12 bases, with 16 bases spanning the gap. The CDR3 loop is CASSAQEGYHTF. In DNA form, the CDR3 reads TGTGCCAGCAGCGCCCAGGAGGGTTACCACACCTTC.

The rearrangement links TRBV30 to TRBJ2-7; D is unresolved. Germline loops: CDR1 GTSNPN, CDR2 SVGIG (reference sequence). The germline V and J ends were trimmed by 0 bases and 6 bases, with 12 bases remaining between them. The CDR3 has 13 amino acids. Here the CDR3 DNA reads TGTGCCTGGAGTGTACGGTCCTTATCCGAGCAGTACTTC. Translating it yields CAWSVRSLSEQYF.

V gene TRBV6-5 combines with J gene TRBJ2-5; 10 bases align to TRBD2. V gave up 7 bases and J gave up 2 bases; unmatched junction bases: 7. CDR3 length equals 15 residues. Per the germline V gene, CDR1 is MNHEY and CDR2 is SVGAGI. CDR3 in amino acids: CASTRAGGAQETQYF. In nucleotides, the CDR3 is TGTGCCAGCACCAGAGCGGGAGGGGCTCAAGAGACCCAGTACTTC.

This chain joins TRBV5-4 and TRBJ1-6; 10 bases are a match to TRBD1. V lost 3 bases and J lost 7; bases outside the gene matches: 4. In germline, CDR1 is SGHNT, CDR2 YYREEE (reference sequence). The CDR3 loop spans 15 amino acids. CDR3 coding DNA: TGTGCCAGCAGCTCGACAGGGGGCGGAAATTCACCCCTCCACTTT. Translation gives CASSSTGGGNSPLHF.

Regarding this clone: Distinct nucleotide sequences in the sample also encode this CDR3. This chain connects TRBV5-1 to TRBJ2-7, with TRBD1 matching over 10 bases. Germline CDR1 and CDR2: SGHRS and YFSETQ. After removal of 1 base from V and 4 bases from J, the junction contained 2 bases not matched to a gene. This CDR3 spans 14 amino acids. The CDR3 sequence is CASSLRTGGYEQYF. CDR3 nucleotide sequence: TGCGCCAGCAGCTTGAGGACAGGGGGGTACGAGCAGTACTTC.

This chain uses TRBV29-1 with TRBJ2-3; D unclear. Per the germline V gene, CDR1 is SQVTM and CDR2 is ANQGSEA. The germline V and J ends were trimmed by 3 bases and 2 bases, with 9 bases remaining between them. The CDR3 runs to 13 residues. The CDR3 nucleotides are TGCAGCGTTGACGGTTCCCTCACAGATACGCAGTATTTT. It is translated as CSVDGSLTDTQYF.

The chain employs TRBV5-1 and TRBJ1-1; 10 bases are shared with TRBD1. This CDR3 contains 16 residues. Germline lookup yields CDR1 SGHRS and CDR2 YFSETQ. V lost 4 bases and J lost 2; bases outside the gene matches: 8. The CDR3, as DNA: TGCGCCAGCAGCGCACCCGGGACAGGGGCTAACACTGAAGCTTTCTTT. Protein sequence: CASSAPGTGANTEAFF.

The chain carries TRBV7-2 and TRBJ2-4; D is uncertain. V lost 5 bases and J 0 bases, leaving 17 bases between the germline ends. The CDR3 consists of 17 residues. Germline lookup yields CDR1 SGHTA and CDR2 FQGNSA. CDR3: CASSLPGRNIAKNIQYF. The CDR3, as DNA: TGTGCCAGCAGCCTGCCCGGACGGAATATAGCCAAAAACATTCAGTACTTC.

The chain's CDR3 is CASSSLGPNTEAFF. CDR3 sequence (DNA): TGTGCCAGCAGCTCCCTGGGCCCGAACACTGAAGCTTTCTTT. The chain carries TRBV5-6 and TRBJ1-1; D is unclear. V lost 3 bases, J lost 1 base, and 10 bases lay in between. The germline gives CDR1 SGHDT, CDR2 YYEEEE. The CDR3 sequence is 14 residues long.

The V gene is TRBV11-2, the J gene TRBJ1-5; no reliable D call. Trimming removed 6 bases from V and 9 bases from J, with 15 bases in between. Germline V lookup: CDR1 SGHAT, CDR2 FQNNGV. CDR3 size: 13 residues. CDR3 residues: CASSLTAVGPQHF. CDR3 DNA: TGTGCCAGCAGTTTAACAGCGGTCGGGCCCCAGCATTTT.

V and J are TRBV5-1 and TRBJ1-6; a weak D match, TRBD1 (5 bases). Germline lookup yields CDR1 SGHRS and CDR2 YFSETQ. The V gene lost 0 bases and the J gene lost 0 bases, with 13 bases spanning the gap. The CDR3 runs to 18 residues. CDR3 amino acids: CASSLDGAGSSYNSPLHF. CDR3 in DNA: TGCGCCAGCAGCTTGGACGGTGCAGGGAGCTCCTATAATTCACCCCTCCACTTT.

This chain connects TRBV29-1 to TRBJ2-1, with D unresolved. Trimming removed 2 bases from V and 3 bases from J, with 11 bases in between. Germline loops: CDR1 SQVTM, CDR2 ANQGSEA. The CDR3 is 14 amino acids. The CDR3 here is CSVEISSVYNEQFF. The CDR3 region has the DNA TGCAGCGTTGAAATTAGCAGCGTCTACAATGAGCAGTTCTTC.

The gene calls are TRBV27 and TRBJ2-1; D is undetermined. The ends were cut back, 2 bases at V and 12 bases at J, with 11 bases in the middle. The CDR3 has 12 amino acids. The V gene's germline CDR1 is MNHEY and CDR2 SMNVEV (reference sequence). Written as DNA, the CDR3 is TGTGCCAGCAGTTTAGTCGGTGAGGTGCAGTTCTTC. Protein: CASSLVGEVQFF.

This clone appeared a few times. Additional DNA sequences in this sample encode the identical CDR3. The chain joins TRBV5-4 to TRBJ2-7; 9 nucleotides agree with TRBD1. Per germline, CDR1 SGHNT and CDR2 YYREEE (reference sequence). CDR3 length equals 14 residues. V lost 4 bases to trimming and J lost 5 bases; unmatched junction nucleotides: 7. The CDR3 sequence is CASSPGQGRDEQYF. CDR3 in DNA: TGTGCCAGCAGCCCGGGACAGGGTAGGGACGAGCAGTACTTC.